This record covers a single TCR beta chain. This specimen comes from a study of follicular helper T cells after annual influenza vaccination. The CDR3 contains 15 residues. The ends lost 7 bases at V and 3 bases at J; junction bases unmatched: 8. Germline CDR1 reads SGHVS; CDR2 reads FNYEAQ. Method: immunoSEQ multiplex PCR; TCRdb's copy keeps in-frame clones and lacks some. In the table there are some 11,000 clones, less than 80% of which are singletons. The input for sequencing was CXCR5- memory CD4+ T cells sorted from blood, taken 6 weeks after influenza vaccination. The genes are TRBV7-6 and TRBJ2-3; 9 bases line up with TRBD1. The sequence was obtained from an adult who received the influenza vaccine. DNA for the CDR3: TGTGCCAGCATCCAACCGGGACAGGGAACAGATACGCAGTATTTT. It encodes CASIQPGQGTDTQYF.